This T cell receptor beta chain was sequenced in a study of control samples from healthy donors and cancer patients. Method: immunoSEQ multiplex PCR; TCRdb's copy keeps in-frame clones and lacks some. There are 90,000 to 140,000 clones in the sample; 83% occur only once, and approximately 13% lies in the top ten. Germline V CDR1 and CDR2: LGHNA, YSLEER. The CDR3 length is 16 residues. J gave up 1 base and V 0 bases, and 1 base lay outside the gene matches. This clonotype was sampled from a woman between 45 and 65 years old in good health. The V call is TRBV4-3, the J call TRBJ2-2, with 8 bases aligning to TRBD2. The sequenced sample was blood. CDR3 in amino acids: CASSQEAGGNTGELFF. The CDR3 bases are TGCGCCAGCAGCCAAGAGGCGGGAGGGAACACCGGGGAGCTGTTTTTT.